Below, 28 T cell receptor beta chains from the same sample are listed, as sequenced in a study of T cell responses to AZD1222 COVID-19 vaccine. Profiling relied on immunoSEQ multiplex PCR, and the TCRdb table lists in-frame clones only, not all of them. Here the sample spans 180,000 or so clones, about 90% being singletons. Source: peripheral blood, taken on day 0 of AZD1222 vaccination. The receptors come from an adult in good health.

The chain carries TRBV5-6 and TRBJ2-3, with D uncertain. This CDR3 is built from 13 residues. Germline lookup yields CDR1 SGHDT and CDR2 YYEEEE. The germline V and J ends were trimmed by 1 base and 8 bases, with 11 bases remaining between them. CDR3 protein: CASSLSSAGTQYF. The CDR3 DNA reads as TGTGCCAGCAGCTTGTCGTCAGCCGGTACGCAGTATTTT.

The chain is built from TRBV19 and TRBJ1-5; D remains ambiguous. The germline V and J ends were trimmed by 7 bases and 2 bases, with 12 bases remaining between them. The CDR3 is made up of 14 amino acids. Looked up from germline, CDR1 is LNHDA and CDR2 is SQIVND (reference sequence). The CDR3 nucleotides read TGTGCCAGTACGGTGGGGAATGGCAATCAGCCCCAGCATTTT. It yields the protein CASTVGNGNQPQHF.

V usage is TRBV6-6 and J usage is TRBJ2-3, with TRBD2 matching 7 bases. This CDR3 comprises 14 residues. CDR1 is MNHNY and CDR2 is SVGAGI in the germline V gene (reference sequence). The V gene end was trimmed by 6 bases and the J gene end by 3 bases; junction bases not matched to a gene: 6. CDR3 loop: CASRWGGGTDTQYF. CDR3 DNA sequence: TGTGCCAGCAGATGGGGGGGAGGGACAGATACGCAGTATTTT.

The genes are TRBV9 and TRBJ1-4, with D uncertain. CDR1 is SGDLS and CDR2 is YYNGEE in the germline V gene. The ends were cut back, 3 bases at V and 4 bases at J, with 10 bases in the middle. The CDR3 length is 14 residues. The CDR3 region has the DNA TGTGCCAGCAGCGGGACCCTCCGTAATGAAAAACTGTTTTTT. It yields the protein CASSGTLRNEKLFF.

V and J are TRBV5-4 and TRBJ1-1, with D uncertain. Looked up from germline, CDR1 is SGHNT and CDR2 is YYREEE (reference sequence). V was trimmed by 2 bases and J by 3 bases, leaving 8 bases between them. The CDR3 runs to 13 residues. The CDR3 protein is CASSFTLDTEAFF. The CDR3 DNA reads as TGTGCCAGCAGCTTTACGTTGGACACTGAAGCTTTCTTT.

This chain connects TRBV7-9 to TRBJ1-6; D is undetermined. Between the trimmed V and J ends, which lost 3 bases and 10 bases, there was a span of 13 bases. Germline V lookup: CDR1 SEHNR, CDR2 FQNEAQ (reference sequence). This CDR3 region has 14 residues. The CDR3 here is CASSFIEAASPLHF. The CDR3 DNA reads TGTGCCAGCAGCTTCATTGAGGCGGCATCACCCCTCCACTTT.

This clone was observed once. The chain is built from TRBV19 and TRBJ1-5; 9 bases are a match to TRBD1. The CDR3 consists of 16 residues. The V and J ends lost 3 bases and 7 bases, in that order; junction bases with no gene match: 10. Germline loops: CDR1 LNHDA, CDR2 SQIVND (reference sequence). CDR3 residues: CASSIQGQGRRQPQHF. The CDR3 DNA reads TGTGCCAGTAGTATCCAGGGACAGGGTCGGCGGCAGCCCCAGCATTTT.

The V and J genes are TRBV19 and TRBJ1-5, with a weak D call TRBD1 (5 bases). V lost 11 bases and J 4 bases, leaving 12 bases between the germline ends. Germline V gene sequence: CDR1 LNHDA, CDR2 SQIVND (reference sequence). The CDR3 loop spans 12 amino acids. In DNA, the CDR3 is TGTGCCCAGAGGGGAGGTAATCAGCCCCAGCATTTT. This gives the protein CAQRGGNQPQHF. Together with reference TRBV19 and TRBJ1-5, the CDR3 gives the full variable domain: DGGITQSPKYLFRKEGQNVTLSCEQNLNHDAMYWYRQDPGQGLRLIYYSQIVNDFQKGDIAEGYSVSREKKESFPLTVTSAQKNPTAFYLCAQRGGNQPQHFGDGTRLSIL.

The gene calls are TRBV2 and TRBJ1-1; TRBD1 might be the D (5 bases). V was pared by 8 bases and J by 1 base, with 11 bases between. Germline lookup yields CDR1 SNHLY and CDR2 FYNNEI. There are 13 residues in the CDR3. CDR3 protein: CASQGVGNTEAFF. CDR3 coding DNA: TGTGCCAGCCAGGGAGTAGGGAACACTGAAGCTTTCTTT.

The rearrangement joins TRBV9 to TRBJ1-3; no clear D gene. CDR3 length equals 13 residues. V was trimmed by 2 bases and J by 8 bases, leaving 11 bases between them. Germline V gene data show CDR1 as SGDLS and CDR2 as YYNGEE. The CDR3: CASSVGPADTIYF. In nucleotides, the CDR3 is TGTGCCAGCAGCGTCGGCCCGGCGGACACCATATATTTT.

The J gene is TRBJ1-1, the V gene TRBV7-8; 8 bases agree with TRBD1. Per the germline V gene, CDR1 is SGHVS and CDR2 is FQNEAQ. The V and J ends lost 3 bases and 1 base, in that order; junction bases with no gene match: 1. The length of the CDR3 is 14 residues. The DNA of the CDR3 is TGTGCCAGCAGCTTCGGACAGGGGAACACTGAAGCTTTCTTT. It specifies CASSFGQGNTEAFF.

The V call is TRBV5-1, the J call TRBJ1-3; D gene unclear. With 4 bases removed from V and 4 bases from J, the gap between germline ends came to 12 bases. Germline V gene lookup returns CDR1 SGHRS and CDR2 YFSETQ. This CDR3 comprises 14 residues. CDR3 in DNA: TGCGCCAGCAGCCCAAAAACCCGAGGAAACACCATATATTTT. Protein sequence: CASSPKTRGNTIYF.

J is TRBJ2-2 and V is TRBV21-1; the DNA was not compared with TRBD1, the D call given in the table. TRBV21-1 is listed as a pseudogene. The CDR3 sequence is 22 residues long. CDR3 nucleotides: TGTGCCAGCAGCAAAGCTCAACCAGTGTTGTGGGACACCGATGCAAACACCGGGGAGCTGTTTTTT. Its translation: CASSKAQPVLWDTDANTGELFF.

J is TRBJ2-3 and V is TRBV11-2, with D perhaps assigned TRBD1 or TRBD2 (6 bases each). The germline V gene encodes CDR1 SGHAT and CDR2 FQNNGV. The CDR3 contains 15 residues. The V end lost 5 bases, the J end lost 2 bases, and 14 bases lay between the germline ends. The CDR3 DNA reads as TGTGCCAGCAGCCCGCCGGGGGCACCCACAGATACGCAGTATTTT. This gives the protein CASSPPGAPTDTQYF.

This clone was observed a handful of times. The rearrangement links TRBV11-1 to TRBJ2-2; no clear D gene. The CDR3 has 13 amino acids. Germline V gene data show CDR1 as SGHAT and CDR2 as FQDESV (reference sequence). The V gene lost 8 bases and the J gene lost 2 bases, with 9 bases spanning the gap. The CDR3 protein is CASQVYNTGELFF. The CDR3 nucleotides are TGTGCCAGCCAAGTTTATAACACCGGGGAGCTGTTTTTT.

Comment on this clone: Other DNA variants within this sample encode the same CDR3. This chain uses TRBV9 with TRBJ1-5; possibly TRBD1 for D (5 bases). The germline gives CDR1 SGDLS, CDR2 YYNGEE. Trimming left V 0 bases short and J 0 bases short, with 7 bases between. This CDR3 contains 15 residues. CDR3 protein: CASSVGGYSNQPQHF. The CDR3 DNA is TGTGCCAGCAGCGTAGGGGGCTATAGCAATCAGCCCCAGCATTTT.

This clone was seen a single time. The rearrangement uses TRBV9 and TRBJ1-4; D uncertain. This CDR3 contains 16 residues. With 4 bases removed from V and 3 bases from J, the gap between germline ends came to 16 bases. Per the germline V gene, CDR1 is SGDLS and CDR2 is YYNGEE. In nucleotides, the CDR3 is TGTGCCAGCAGCCCCTCCTCAAGAGGGCCTAATGAAAAACTGTTTTTT. Its translation is CASSPSSRGPNEKLFF. The full variable domain, with the rest looked up from reference TRBV9 and TRBJ1-4, is DSGVTQTPKHLITATGQRVTLRCSPRSGDLSVYWYQQSLDQGLQFLIQYYNGEERAKGNILERFSAQQFPDLHSELNLSSLELGDSALYFCASSPSSRGPNEKLFFGSGTQLSVL.

V gene TRBV30 combines with J gene TRBJ1-1; D unresolved. This CDR3 has 12 amino acids. Germline V gene lookup returns CDR1 GTSNPN and CDR2 SVGIG (reference sequence). Trimming removed 5 bases at V and 0 bases at J, with 7 bases between. The CDR3 sequence: CAWAEVNTEAFF. The CDR3 DNA sequence: TGTGCCTGGGCGGAGGTGAACACTGAAGCTTTCTTT.

The chain couples TRBV5-4 to TRBJ1-4; no clear D. CDR1 is SGHNT and CDR2 is YYREEE in the germline V gene (reference sequence). Trimming took off 0 bases at V and 0 bases at J, with 12 bases between the two ends. This CDR3 is 17 amino acids long. In nucleotides, the CDR3 is TGTGCCAGCAGCTTGGGTCCTATAGGGTCAACTAATGAAAAACTGTTTTTT. This sequence encodes CASSLGPIGSTNEKLFF.

The chain employs TRBV13 and TRBJ1-6; no firm D call. The V gene's germline CDR1 is PRHDT and CDR2 FYEKMQ (reference sequence). CDR3 length equals 16 residues. The V end was cut by 0 bases, the J end by 9 bases, with 15 bases between. The chain's CDR3 is CASSLGPGEMGSPLHF. CDR3 nucleotide sequence: TGTGCCAGCAGCTTAGGCCCCGGGGAGATGGGTTCACCCCTCCACTTT.

This chain links TRBV7-3 with TRBJ2-4; D not resolved. V lost 0 bases and J 9 bases, leaving 9 bases between the germline ends. The CDR3 has 13 amino acids. The germline gives CDR1 SGHTA, CDR2 FQGTGA. In DNA, the CDR3 is TGTGCCAGCAGCTTAACGTCAGAAACCATTCAGTACTTC. Translated, it gives CASSLTSETIQYF. Filled out from reference TRBV7-3 and TRBJ2-4, the complete variable domain reads GAGVSQTPSNKVTEKGKYVELRCDPISGHTALYWYRQSLGQGPEFLIYFQGTGAADDSGLPNDRFFAVRPEGSVSTLKIQRTERGDSAVYLCASSLTSETIQYFGAGTRLSVL.

The CDR3 region is CASSLVPGGYTF. As DNA, the CDR3 is TGTGCCAGCAGCTTAGTCCCGGGAGGCTACACCTTC. V gene TRBV7-9 combines with J gene TRBJ1-2; D uncertain. Trimming cost V 1 base and J 8 bases, with 8 bases left between them. From germline, CDR1 is SEHNR and CDR2 FQNEAQ (reference sequence). The CDR3 extends over 12 amino acids.

This clone has just a few counts. V and J are TRBV5-4 and TRBJ1-2; 7 nucleotides line up with TRBD1. V lost 0 bases, J lost 5 bases, and 7 bases stayed unmatched. The CDR3 is made up of 15 amino acids. Germline values: CDR1 SGHNT, CDR2 YYREEE (reference sequence). As DNA, the CDR3 is TGTGCCAGCAGCTTGGTAGGCAGGGGGGAATATGGCTACACCTTC. Amino acid sequence: CASSLVGRGEYGYTF.

This rearrangement joins TRBV4-3 to TRBJ2-3, with 10 nucleotides matching TRBD2. V was clipped by 3 bases and J by 5 bases; unmatched bases: 5. Germline V lookup: CDR1 LGHNA, CDR2 YSLEER. The CDR3 has 15 amino acids. The CDR3 DNA reads as TGCGCCAGCAGCCACGGGACTAGCGATGAAGATACGCAGTATTTT. Translating gives CASSHGTSDEDTQYF.

V gene TRBV6-5 combines with J gene TRBJ2-2; 10 bases agree with TRBD1. With V trimmed by 5 bases and J by 7 bases, 7 bases remained unmatched. There are 15 residues in the CDR3. Germline CDR1 and CDR2: MNHEY and SVGAGI. Here the CDR3 DNA reads TGTGCCAGCAGTACCCGGGACAGGGGAGGCGGGGAGCTGTTTTTT. Its protein product is CASSTRDRGGGELFF.

The chain is built from TRBV7-2 and TRBJ2-3, with D hard to call. CDR1 is SGHTA, CDR2 FQGNSA, per germline. Trimming removed 2 bases from V and 3 bases from J, with 6 bases in between. The CDR3 is made up of 13 amino acids. CDR3 coding DNA: TGTGCCAGCAGCTTACAGGTTACAGATACGCAGTATTTT. Its protein is CASSLQVTDTQYF. The complete variable domain, with remaining parts taken from reference TRBV7-2 and TRBJ2-3, reads GAGVSQSPSNKVTEKGKDVELRCDPISGHTALYWYRQSLGQGLEFLIYFQGNSAPDKSGLPSDRFSAERTGGSVSTLTIQRTQQEDSAVYLCASSLQVTDTQYFGPGTRLTVL.

This sequence joins TRBV7-2 and TRBJ1-1, with TRBD1 matching over 7 bases. V was clipped by 5 bases and J by 4 bases; unmatched bases: 4. This CDR3 has 13 residues. CDR1 and CDR2 from the germline V gene are SGHTA and FQGNSA. Here the CDR3 reads CASSAQGSTEAFF. Here the CDR3 DNA reads TGTGCCAGCAGCGCACAGGGGAGCACTGAAGCTTTCTTT.

The V call is TRBV10-1, the J call TRBJ2-7, with 8 bases aligning to TRBD2. CDR1 is WNHNN and CDR2 is SYGVQD in the germline V gene (reference sequence). This CDR3 comprises 11 residues. The V and J ends lost 11 bases and 4 bases, in that order; junction bases with no gene match: 4. CDR3 DNA: TGCGCCTGCCGGGGGGGATACGAGCAGTACTTC. Amino acids: CACRGGYEQYF.